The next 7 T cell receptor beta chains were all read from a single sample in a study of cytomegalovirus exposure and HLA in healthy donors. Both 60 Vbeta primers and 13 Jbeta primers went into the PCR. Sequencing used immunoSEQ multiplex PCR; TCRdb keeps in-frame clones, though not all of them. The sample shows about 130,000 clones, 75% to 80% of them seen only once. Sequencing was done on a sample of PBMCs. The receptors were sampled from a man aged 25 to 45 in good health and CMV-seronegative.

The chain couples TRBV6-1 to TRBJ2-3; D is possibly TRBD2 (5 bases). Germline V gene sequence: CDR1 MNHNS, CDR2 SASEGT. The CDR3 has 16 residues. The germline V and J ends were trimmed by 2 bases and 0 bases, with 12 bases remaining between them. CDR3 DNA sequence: TGTGCCAGCAGTGAACAGCCGGGGTTTAGCACAGATACGCAGTATTTT. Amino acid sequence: CASSEQPGFSTDTQYF.

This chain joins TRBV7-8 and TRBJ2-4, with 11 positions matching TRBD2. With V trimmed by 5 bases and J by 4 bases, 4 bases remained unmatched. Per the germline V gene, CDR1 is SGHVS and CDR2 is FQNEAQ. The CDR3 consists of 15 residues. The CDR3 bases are TGTGCCAGCAGCCCGACTAGCGGGACAAAAAACATTCAGTACTTC. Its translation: CASSPTSGTKNIQYF. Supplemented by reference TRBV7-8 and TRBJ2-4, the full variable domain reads GAGVSQSPRYKVAKRGQDVALRCDPISGHVSLFWYQQALGQGPEFLTYFQNEAQLDKSGLPSDRFFAERPEGSVSTLKIQRTQQEDSAVYLCASSPTSGTKNIQYFGAGTRLSVL.

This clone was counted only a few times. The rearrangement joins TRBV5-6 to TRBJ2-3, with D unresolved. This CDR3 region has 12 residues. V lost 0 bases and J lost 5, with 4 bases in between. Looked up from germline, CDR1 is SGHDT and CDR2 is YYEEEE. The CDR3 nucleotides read TGTGCCAGCAGCTTGGCGAGAGATACGCAGTATTTT. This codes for CASSLARDTQYF. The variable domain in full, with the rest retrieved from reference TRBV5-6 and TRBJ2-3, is DAGVTQSPTHLIKTRGQQVTLRCSPKSGHDTVSWYQQALGQGPQFIFQYYEEEERQRGNFPDRFSGHQFPNYSSELNVNALLLGDSALYLCASSLARDTQYFGPGTRLTVL.

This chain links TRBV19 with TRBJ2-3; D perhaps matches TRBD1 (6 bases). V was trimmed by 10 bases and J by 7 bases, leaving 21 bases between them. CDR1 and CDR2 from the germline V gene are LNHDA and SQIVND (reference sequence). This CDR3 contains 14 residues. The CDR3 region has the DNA TGTGCCACCCCACAGGGCCCGGGCGGAAATACGCAGTATTTT. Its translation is CATPQGPGGNTQYF.

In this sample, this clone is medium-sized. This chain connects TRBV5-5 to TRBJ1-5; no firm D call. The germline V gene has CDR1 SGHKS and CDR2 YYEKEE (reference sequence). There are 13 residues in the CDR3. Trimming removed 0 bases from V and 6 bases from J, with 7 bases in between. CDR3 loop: CASSLEGAQPQHF. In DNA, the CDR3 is TGTGCCAGCAGCTTGGAGGGAGCTCAGCCCCAGCATTTT.

CDR3 bases: TGCGCCAGCAGCCGCGGAGGGCAGAACTATGGCTACACCTTC. This gives the protein CASSRGGQNYGYTF. The chain has TRBV5-1 and TRBJ1-2; the D is unclear. The V gene lost 4 bases and the J gene lost 2 bases, with 12 bases spanning the gap. This CDR3 is built from 14 residues. Germline V gives CDR1 SGHRS, CDR2 YFSETQ.

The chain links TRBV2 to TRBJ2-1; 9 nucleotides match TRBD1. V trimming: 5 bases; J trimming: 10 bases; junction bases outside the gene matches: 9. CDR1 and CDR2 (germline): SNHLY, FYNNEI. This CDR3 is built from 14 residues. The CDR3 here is CASSSRTGEEEQFF. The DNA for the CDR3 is TGTGCCAGCAGTTCCCGGACAGGGGAGGAGGAGCAGTTCTTC.